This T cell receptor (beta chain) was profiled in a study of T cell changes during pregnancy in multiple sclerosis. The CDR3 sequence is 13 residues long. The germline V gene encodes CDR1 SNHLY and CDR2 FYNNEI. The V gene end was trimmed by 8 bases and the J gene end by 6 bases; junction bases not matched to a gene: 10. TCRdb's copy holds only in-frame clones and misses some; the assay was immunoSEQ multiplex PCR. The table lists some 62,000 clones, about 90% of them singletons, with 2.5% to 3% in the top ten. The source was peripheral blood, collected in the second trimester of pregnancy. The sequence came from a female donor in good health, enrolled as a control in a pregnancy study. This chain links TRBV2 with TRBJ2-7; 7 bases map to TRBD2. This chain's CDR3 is CASEIAGVGEQYF. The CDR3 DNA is TGTGCCAGCGAAATCGCGGGAGTCGGCGAGCAGTACTTC.